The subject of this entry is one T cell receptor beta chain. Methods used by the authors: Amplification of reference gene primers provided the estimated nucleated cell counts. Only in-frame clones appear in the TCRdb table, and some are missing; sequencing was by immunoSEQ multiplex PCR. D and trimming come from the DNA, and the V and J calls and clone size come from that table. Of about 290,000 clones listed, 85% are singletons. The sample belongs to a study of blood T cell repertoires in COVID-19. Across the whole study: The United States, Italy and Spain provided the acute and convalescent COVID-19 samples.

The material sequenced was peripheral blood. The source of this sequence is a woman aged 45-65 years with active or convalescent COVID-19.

The CDR3: CATGPTGTSEQYF. The CDR3 region has the DNA TGTGCCACCGGTCCGACAGGGACGAGCGAGCAGTACTTC. The chain joins TRBV24-1 to TRBJ2-7; 7 positions agree with TRBD1. This CDR3 spans 13 amino acids. Per the germline V gene, CDR1 is KGHDR and CDR2 is SFDVKD. V lost 9 bases, J lost 6 bases, and 10 bases stayed unmatched.